The 3 T cell receptor beta chains in this list originate from one sample, sequenced in a study of beta chain features in type 1 diabetes. Expressed TCRB transcripts were sequenced, since all the RNA that had been isolated was reverse transcribed. Clones were read by immunoSEQ multiplex PCR, and TCRdb kept only the in-frame ones, dropping some. Of around 500,000 clones detected, over 10% appear once; the ten largest clones hold approximately 0.05%. The specimen was naive CD4+ T cells from blood. The origin of the receptors is a woman under 30 in good health.

J is TRBJ1-1 and V is TRBV29-1; the D gene is possibly TRBD1 (6 bases). V lost 3 bases and J 0 bases, leaving 11 bases between the germline ends. The V gene's germline CDR1 is SQVTM and CDR2 ANQGSEA. The CDR3 is 14 amino acids. The DNA of the CDR3 is TGCAGCGTTGACGACAGGTACATGAACACTGAAGCTTTCTTT. Amino acids: CSVDDRYMNTEAFF.

The V and J genes are TRBV15 and TRBJ2-3, with a tentative D call TRBD1 (5 bases). This CDR3 region has 16 residues. The germline V gene encodes CDR1 LNHNV and CDR2 YYDKDF (reference sequence). Between the trimmed V and J ends, which lost 2 bases and 6 bases, there was a span of 18 bases. The CDR3 here is CATSRPPGLQADTQYF. The DNA for the CDR3 is TGTGCCACCAGCAGACCCCCGGGCCTACAGGCGGATACGCAGTATTTT.

The CDR3 is CSVGEPHNYGYTF. DNA for the CDR3: TGCAGCGTTGGCGAGCCCCATAACTATGGCTACACCTTC. V gene TRBV29-1 combines with J gene TRBJ1-2, with D hard to call. Between the trimmed V and J ends, which lost 4 bases and 1 base, there was a span of 10 bases. The germline V gene has CDR1 SQVTM and CDR2 ANQGSEA. This CDR3 has 13 residues. Full variable domain (outside the CDR3, taken from reference TRBV29-1 and TRBJ1-2): SAVISQKPSRDICQRGTSLTIQCQVDSQVTMMFWYRQQPGQSLTLIATANQGSEATYESGFVIDKFPISRPNLTFSTLTVSNMSPEDSSIYLCSVGEPHNYGYTFGSGTRLTVV.